This T cell receptor beta chain stems from a study of control samples from healthy donors and cancer patients. This table comes from immunoSEQ multiplex PCR, and its TCRdb copy is limited to in-frame clones, with some not included. The sample includes 35,000 to 50,000 clones, around 87% of them seen just once. Germline CDR1 and CDR2: SEHNR and FQNEAQ (reference sequence). This CDR3 has 17 residues. The V gene end was trimmed by 2 bases and the J gene end by 2 bases; junction bases not matched to a gene: 9. The sample comprised PBMCs. V usage is TRBV7-9 and J usage is TRBJ2-5, with TRBD2 matching over 9 bases. This clonotype was sampled from a woman aged 55-70 years with lung cancer. Here the CDR3 reads CASSLFSLAGPQETQYF. The CDR3, as DNA: TGTGCCAGCAGCTTATTTAGCCTAGCGGGACCTCAAGAGACCCAGTACTTC.